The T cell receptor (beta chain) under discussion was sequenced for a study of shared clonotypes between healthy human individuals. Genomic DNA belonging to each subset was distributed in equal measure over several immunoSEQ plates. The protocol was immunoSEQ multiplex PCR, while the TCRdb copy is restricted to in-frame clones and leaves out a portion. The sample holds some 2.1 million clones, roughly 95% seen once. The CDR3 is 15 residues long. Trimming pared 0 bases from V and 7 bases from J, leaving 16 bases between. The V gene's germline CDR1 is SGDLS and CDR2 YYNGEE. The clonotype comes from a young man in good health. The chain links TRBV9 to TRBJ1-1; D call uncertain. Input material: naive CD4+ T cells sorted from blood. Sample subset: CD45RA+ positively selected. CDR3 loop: CASSVGVGIPLEAFF. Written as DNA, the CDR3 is TGTGCCAGCAGCGTAGGAGTGGGAATCCCCCTTGAAGCTTTCTTT.